This entry concerns a single T cell receptor beta chain. TCRdb's copy holds only in-frame clones and misses some; the assay was immunoSEQ multiplex PCR. The table has about 2.4 million clones, 80% to 95% seen once; the top ten hold approximately 0.37%. The source of the sample is a study of shared clonotypes between healthy human individuals. This CDR3 contains 16 residues. Germline-derived CDR1 and CDR2 are ENHRY and SYGVKD. Losses at the gene ends were 2 bases for V and 8 bases for J; bases not matched to a gene: 11. The chain has TRBV10-3 and TRBJ2-1; 8 positions match TRBD2. The specimen sequenced was naive CD4+ T cells from PBMCs. This sample's subset: CD45RA+ positively selected. The receptor was derived from a man aged 18 to 29 in good health. Some clones in this sample may be carry-over from other donors' samples. The CDR3 is CAISEVTSGSKDEQFF. DNA for the CDR3: TGTGCCATCAGTGAGGTGACCAGCGGGAGTAAGGATGAGCAGTTCTTC.